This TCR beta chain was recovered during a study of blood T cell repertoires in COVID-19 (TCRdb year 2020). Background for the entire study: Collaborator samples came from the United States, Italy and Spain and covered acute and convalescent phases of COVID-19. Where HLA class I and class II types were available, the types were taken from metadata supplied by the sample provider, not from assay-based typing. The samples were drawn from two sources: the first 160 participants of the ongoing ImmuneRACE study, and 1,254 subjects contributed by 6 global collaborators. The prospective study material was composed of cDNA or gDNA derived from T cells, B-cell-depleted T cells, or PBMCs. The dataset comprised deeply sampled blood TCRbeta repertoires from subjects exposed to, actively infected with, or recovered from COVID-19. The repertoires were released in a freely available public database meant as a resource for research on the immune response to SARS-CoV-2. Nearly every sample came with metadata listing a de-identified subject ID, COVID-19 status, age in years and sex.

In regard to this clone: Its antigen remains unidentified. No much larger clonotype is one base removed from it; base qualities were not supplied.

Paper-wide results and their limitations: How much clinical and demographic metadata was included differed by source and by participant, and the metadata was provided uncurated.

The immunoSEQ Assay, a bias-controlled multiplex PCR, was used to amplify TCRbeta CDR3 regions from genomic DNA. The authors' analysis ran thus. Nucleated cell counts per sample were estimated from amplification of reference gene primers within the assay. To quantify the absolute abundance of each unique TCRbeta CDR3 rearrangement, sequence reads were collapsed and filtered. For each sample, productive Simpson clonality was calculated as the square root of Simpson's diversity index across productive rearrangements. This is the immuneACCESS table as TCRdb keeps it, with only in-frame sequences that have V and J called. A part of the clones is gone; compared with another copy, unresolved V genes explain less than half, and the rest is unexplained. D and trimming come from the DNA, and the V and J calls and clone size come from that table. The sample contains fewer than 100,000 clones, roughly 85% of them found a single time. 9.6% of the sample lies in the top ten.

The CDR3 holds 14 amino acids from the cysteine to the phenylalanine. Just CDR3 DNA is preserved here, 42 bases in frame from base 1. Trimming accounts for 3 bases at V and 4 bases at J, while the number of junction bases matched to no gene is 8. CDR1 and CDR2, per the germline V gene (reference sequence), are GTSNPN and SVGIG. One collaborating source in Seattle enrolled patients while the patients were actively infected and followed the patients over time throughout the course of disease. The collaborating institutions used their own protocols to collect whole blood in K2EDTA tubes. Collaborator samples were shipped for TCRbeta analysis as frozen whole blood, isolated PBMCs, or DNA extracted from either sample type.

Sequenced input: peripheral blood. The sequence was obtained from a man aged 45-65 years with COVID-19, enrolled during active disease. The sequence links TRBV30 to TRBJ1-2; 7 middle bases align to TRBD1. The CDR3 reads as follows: CAWRRRGRGYGYTF. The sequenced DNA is TGTGCCTGGAGGAGGAGGGGGCGAGGCTATGGCTACACCTTC.